A single sample gave rise to the 14 T cell receptor beta chains below, sequenced in a study of blood T cell repertoires in COVID-19. Sequencing used immunoSEQ multiplex PCR; TCRdb keeps in-frame clones, though not all of them. The sample holds around 150,000 clones, about 90% seen once. Specimen: peripheral blood. The receptor source for this set is a man aged 30-40 years with COVID-19, enrolled during active disease.

The chain employs TRBV28 and TRBJ2-7; D is perhaps TRBD1 (5 bases). Trimming cost V 6 bases and J 2 bases, with 20 bases left between them. Looked up from germline, CDR1 is MDHEN and CDR2 is SYDVKM. The CDR3 loop spans 16 amino acids. The CDR3 spells CASSPFRQMNTYEQYF. The CDR3 bases are TGTGCCAGCAGCCCCTTTCGACAGATGAATACCTACGAGCAGTACTTC.

This clone was seen at least ten times. The CDR3 region has the DNA TGTGCCAGCAGTTTTCTGGGCCTCGCCGGGGAGCTGTTTTTT. It yields the protein CASSFLGLAGELFF. V gene TRBV28 combines with J gene TRBJ2-2; D call uncertain. Looked up from germline, CDR1 is MDHEN and CDR2 is SYDVKM. This CDR3 comprises 14 residues. V lost 3 bases, J lost 6 bases, and 11 bases lay in between.

V usage is TRBV6-5 and J usage is TRBJ1-2; D is perhaps TRBD1 (6 bases). The CDR3 is made up of 13 amino acids. CDR1 and CDR2 from the germline V gene are MNHEY and SVGAGI. The V and J ends lost 7 bases and 2 bases respectively, with 11 bases between them. The CDR3 sequence is CASIPGQNYGYTF. CDR3 coding DNA: TGTGCCAGCATCCCCGGACAGAACTATGGCTACACCTTC.

This chain joins TRBV27 and TRBJ2-1; D unclear. This CDR3 comprises 11 residues. The V gene's germline CDR1 is MNHEY and CDR2 SMNVEV (reference sequence). Trimming cost V 10 bases and J 0 bases, with 4 bases left between them. The CDR3 bases are TGTGCCACAGGCTCCTACAATGAGCAGTTCTTC. Protein: CATGSYNEQFF.

The V gene is TRBV30, the J gene TRBJ2-1, with 8 bases aligning to TRBD2. The CDR3 is 16 amino acids. After removal of 1 base from V and 4 bases from J, the junction contained 9 bases not matched to a gene. CDR1 and CDR2 from the germline V gene are GTSNPN and SVGIG (reference sequence). The CDR3 protein is CAWSAQGSGAYNEQFF. The CDR3 nucleotides read TGTGCCTGGAGTGCACAAGGTAGCGGGGCGTACAATGAGCAGTTCTTC.

About this clone itself: The sample carries other DNA sequences with the same CDR3. This sequence joins TRBV5-1 and TRBJ1-5; 10 bases align to TRBD1. Germline CDR1 SGHRS, CDR2 YFSETQ. Germline trimming cut 4 bases from V and 1 base from J; bases unmatched to any gene: 2. The CDR3 runs to 15 residues. CDR3 coding DNA: TGCGCCAGCAGCCCGGGACAGGGGAGCAATCAGCCCCAGCATTTT. Protein: CASSPGQGSNQPQHF.

V usage is TRBV7-2 and J usage is TRBJ2-7; D possibly corresponds to TRBD2 (5 bases). Per germline, CDR1 SGHTA and CDR2 FQGNSA. V lost 6 bases and J lost 3, with 12 bases in between. The CDR3 consists of 13 residues. The CDR3 DNA follows: TGTGCCAGCAGGAGGGCCGTGGGCTACGAGCAGTACTTC. Amino acids: CASRRAVGYEQYF.

The J gene is TRBJ1-2, the V gene TRBV25-1; D is uncertain. There are 12 residues in the CDR3. The ends were cut back, 6 bases at V and 0 bases at J, with 5 bases in the middle. Germline CDR1 and CDR2: MGHDK and SYGVNS. The CDR3 sequence: CASRASNYGYTF. CDR3 nucleotides: TGTGCCAGCAGAGCCTCTAACTATGGCTACACCTTC.

The chain joins TRBV19 to TRBJ2-1; 14 bases line up with TRBD2. V shed 4 bases, J shed 6 bases, and the junction held 8 bases outside the gene matches. Germline V gives CDR1 LNHDA, CDR2 SQIVND (reference sequence). The CDR3 spans 17 residues. The CDR3 coding sequence is TGTGCCAGTAGTAAAATAGGTGGGACTAGCGGGAGCAATGAGCAGTTCTTC. It yields the protein CASSKIGGTSGSNEQFF.

This clone was picked up a small number of times. The chain carries TRBV7-9 and TRBJ2-4, with 7 bases identical to TRBD2. V lost 3 bases, J lost 3 bases, and 8 bases stayed unmatched. CDR1 is SEHNR, CDR2 FQNEAQ, per germline (reference sequence). The CDR3 runs to 16 residues. CDR3 loop: CASSFPAGVVKNIQYF. CDR3 nucleotides: TGTGCCAGCAGCTTTCCGGCGGGAGTGGTCAAAAACATTCAGTACTTC.

The chain joins TRBV30 to TRBJ1-1; D remains unclear. There are 16 residues in the CDR3. V was shortened by 1 base and J by 0 bases, with 15 bases between the two germline ends. Germline V lookup: CDR1 GTSNPN, CDR2 SVGIG (reference sequence). CDR3 bases: TGTGCCTGGAGTGCTAGGAGGACGGGAGTGAACACTGAAGCTTTCTTT. This translates into CAWSARRTGVNTEAFF.

The chain links TRBV12-5 to TRBJ2-6; no reliable D call. V was shortened by 7 bases and J by 1 base, with 20 bases between the two germline ends. The germline V gene encodes CDR1 LGHNT and CDR2 FRNRAP. This CDR3 is built from 18 residues. For the CDR3, the DNA is TGTGCTAGTGTCCCGAGTGGAGCGTTCGCTTCTGGGGCCAACGTCCTGACTTTC. Amino acids: CASVPSGAFASGANVLTF.

The gene calls are TRBV10-3 and TRBJ1-1, with 9 bases fitting TRBD1. Looked up from germline, CDR1 is ENHRY and CDR2 is SYGVKD. V shed 10 bases, J shed 0 bases, and the junction held 12 bases outside the gene matches. This CDR3 region has 16 residues. In DNA form, the CDR3 reads TGTGCCACGCGAGGTCGGACAGGGGAAATGAACACTGAAGCTTTCTTT. Amino acid sequence: CATRGRTGEMNTEAFF.

The genes are TRBV12-3 or TRBV12-4 and TRBJ2-2; weak D call: TRBD1 (6 bases). Trimming pared 7 bases from V and 7 bases from J, leaving 10 bases between. The CDR3 length is 12 residues. CDR3 amino acids: CASKQGLGELFF. CDR3 nucleotide sequence: TGTGCCAGCAAACAGGGTCTCGGGGAGCTGTTTTTT.